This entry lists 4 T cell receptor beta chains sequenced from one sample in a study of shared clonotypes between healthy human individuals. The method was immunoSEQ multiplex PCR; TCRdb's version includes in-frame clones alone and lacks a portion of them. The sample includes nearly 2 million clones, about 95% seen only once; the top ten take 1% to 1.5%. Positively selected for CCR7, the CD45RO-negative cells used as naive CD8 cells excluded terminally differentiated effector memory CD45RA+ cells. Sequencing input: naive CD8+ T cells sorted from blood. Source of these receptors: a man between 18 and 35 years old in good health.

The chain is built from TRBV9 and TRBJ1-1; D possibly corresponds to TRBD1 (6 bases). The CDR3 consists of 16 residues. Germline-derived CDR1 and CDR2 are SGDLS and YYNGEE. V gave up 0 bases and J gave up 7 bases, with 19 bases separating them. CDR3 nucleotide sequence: TGTGCCAGCAGCGTAGGCAGGGGCGGGGGAATGGATGAAGCTTTCTTT. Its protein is CASSVGRGGGMDEAFF. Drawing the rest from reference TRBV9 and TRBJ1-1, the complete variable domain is DSGVTQTPKHLITATGQRVTLRCSPRSGDLSVYWYQQSLDQGLQFLIQYYNGEERAKGNILERFSAQQFPDLHSELNLSSLELGDSALYFCASSVGRGGGMDEAFFGQGTRLTVV.

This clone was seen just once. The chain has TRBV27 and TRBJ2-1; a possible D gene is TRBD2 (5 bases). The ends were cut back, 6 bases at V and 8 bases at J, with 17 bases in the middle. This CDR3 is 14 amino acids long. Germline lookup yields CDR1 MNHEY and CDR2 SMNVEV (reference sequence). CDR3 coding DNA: TGTGCCAGCAGGGAGGTCGGTTCCTGGGATGAGCAGTTCTTC. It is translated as CASREVGSWDEQFF.

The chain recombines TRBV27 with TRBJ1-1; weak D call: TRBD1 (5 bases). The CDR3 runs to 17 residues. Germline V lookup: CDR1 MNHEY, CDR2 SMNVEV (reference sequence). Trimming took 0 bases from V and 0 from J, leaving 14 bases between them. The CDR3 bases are TGTGCCAGCAGTTTATCGGGAGTGAGGGGTTTGAACACTGAAGCTTTCTTT. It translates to CASSLSGVRGLNTEAFF.

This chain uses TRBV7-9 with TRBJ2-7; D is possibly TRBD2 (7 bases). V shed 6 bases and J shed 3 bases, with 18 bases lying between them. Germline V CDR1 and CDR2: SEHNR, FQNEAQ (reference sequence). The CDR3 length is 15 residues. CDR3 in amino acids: CASSSPPGEGYEQYF. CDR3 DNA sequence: TGTGCCAGCAGTTCACCCCCAGGGGAGGGCTACGAGCAGTACTTC.